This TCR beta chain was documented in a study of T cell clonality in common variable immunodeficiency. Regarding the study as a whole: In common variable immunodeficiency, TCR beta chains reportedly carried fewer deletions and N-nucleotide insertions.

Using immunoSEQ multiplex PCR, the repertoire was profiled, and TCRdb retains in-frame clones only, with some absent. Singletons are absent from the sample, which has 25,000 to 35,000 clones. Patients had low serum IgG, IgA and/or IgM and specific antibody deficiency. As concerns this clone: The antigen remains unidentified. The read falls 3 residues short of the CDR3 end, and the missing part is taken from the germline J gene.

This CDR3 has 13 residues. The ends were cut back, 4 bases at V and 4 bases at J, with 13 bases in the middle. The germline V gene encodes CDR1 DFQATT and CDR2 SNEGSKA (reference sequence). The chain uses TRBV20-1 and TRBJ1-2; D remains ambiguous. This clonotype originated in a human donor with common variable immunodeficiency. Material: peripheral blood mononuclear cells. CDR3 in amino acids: CSANTAGSYGYTF. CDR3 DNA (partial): TGCAGTGCTAACACGGCGGGTAGCTATGGC.